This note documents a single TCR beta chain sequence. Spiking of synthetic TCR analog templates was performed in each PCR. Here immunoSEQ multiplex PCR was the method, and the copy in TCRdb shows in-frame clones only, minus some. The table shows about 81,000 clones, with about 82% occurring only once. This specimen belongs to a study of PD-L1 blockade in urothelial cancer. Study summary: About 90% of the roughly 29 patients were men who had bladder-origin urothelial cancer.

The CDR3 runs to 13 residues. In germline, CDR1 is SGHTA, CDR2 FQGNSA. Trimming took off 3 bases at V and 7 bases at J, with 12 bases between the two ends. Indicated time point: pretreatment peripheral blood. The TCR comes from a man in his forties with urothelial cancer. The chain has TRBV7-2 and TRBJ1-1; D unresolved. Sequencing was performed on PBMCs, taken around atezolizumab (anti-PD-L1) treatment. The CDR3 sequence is CASSFRGFDEAFF. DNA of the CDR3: TGTGCCAGCAGCTTCAGAGGGTTTGATGAAGCTTTCTTT.